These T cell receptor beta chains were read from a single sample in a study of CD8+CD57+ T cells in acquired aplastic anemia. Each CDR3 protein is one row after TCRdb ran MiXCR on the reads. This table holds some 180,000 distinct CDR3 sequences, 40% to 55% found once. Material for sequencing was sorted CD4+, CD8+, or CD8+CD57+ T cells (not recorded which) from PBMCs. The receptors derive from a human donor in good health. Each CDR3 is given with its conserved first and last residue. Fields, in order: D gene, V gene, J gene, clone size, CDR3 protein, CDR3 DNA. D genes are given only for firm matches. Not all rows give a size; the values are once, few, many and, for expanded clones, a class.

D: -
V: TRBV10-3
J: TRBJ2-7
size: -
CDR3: CASSDRTVAYEQYF
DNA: TGTGCCAGCAGTGATAGGACAGTAGCCTACGAGCAGTACTTC

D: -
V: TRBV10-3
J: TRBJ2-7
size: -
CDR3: CAAQGVREQYF
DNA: TGTGCCGCACAGGGAGTGAGGGAGCAGTACTTC

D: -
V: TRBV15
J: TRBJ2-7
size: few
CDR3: CATSRPDREGEQYF
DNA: TGTGCCACCAGCAGACCTGACAGGGAGGGAGAGCAGTACTTC

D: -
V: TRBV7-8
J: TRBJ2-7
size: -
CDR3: CASSADAYEQYF
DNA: TGTGCCAGCAGCGCCGATGCCTACGAGCAGTACTTC

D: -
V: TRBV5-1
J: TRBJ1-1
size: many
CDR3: CASSLGQSASEAFF
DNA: TGCGCCAGCAGCCTCGGACAGTCGGCGTCTGAAGCTTTCTTT

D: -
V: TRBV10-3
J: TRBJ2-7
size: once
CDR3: CAISESLGSPYEQYF
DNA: TGTGCCATCAGTGAGTCGCTGGGGAGCCCCTACGAGCAGTACTTC

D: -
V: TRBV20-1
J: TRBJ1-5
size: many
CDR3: CSARVRVNQPQHF
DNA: TGCAGTGCACGGGTTAGAGTCAATCAGCCCCAGCATTTT

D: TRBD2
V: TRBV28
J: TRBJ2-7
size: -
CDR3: CASRPGGTSGGIWQQYF
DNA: TGTGCCAGCAGGCCGGGCGGGACTAGCGGGGGGATCTGGCAGCAGTACTTC

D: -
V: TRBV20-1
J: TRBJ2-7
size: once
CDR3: CSATGDNSYEQYF
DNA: TGCAGTGCTACCGGGGACAACTCCTACGAGCAGTACTTC

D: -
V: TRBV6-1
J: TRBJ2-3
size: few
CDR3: CASSESVLISTDTQYF
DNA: TGTGCCAGCAGTGAATCAGTCCTGATAAGCACAGATACGCAGTATTTT

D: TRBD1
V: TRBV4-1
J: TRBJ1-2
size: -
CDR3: CASSQAGQGGWYGYTF
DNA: TGCGCCAGCAGCCAGGCTGGACAGGGAGGGTGGTATGGCTACACCTTC

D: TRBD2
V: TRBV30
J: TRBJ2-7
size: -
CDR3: CAWSGIAGLDEQYF
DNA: TGTGCCTGGAGCGGGATAGCGGGTCTCGACGAGCAGTACTTC

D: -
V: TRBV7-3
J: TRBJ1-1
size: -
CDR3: CASRRGMNTEAFF
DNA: TGTGCCAGCAGGCGGGGAATGAACACTGAAGCTTTCTTT

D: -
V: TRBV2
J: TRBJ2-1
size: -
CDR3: CASQGYNEQFF
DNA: TGTGCCAGCCAGGGCTACAATGAGCAGTTCTTC

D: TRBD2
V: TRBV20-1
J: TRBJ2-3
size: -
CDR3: CSTKAGSTDTQYF
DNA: TGCAGTACTAAAGCGGGGAGCACAGATACGCAGTATTTT

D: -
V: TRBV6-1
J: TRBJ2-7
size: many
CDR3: CASSNQGTSYEQYF
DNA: TGTGCCAGCAGTAATCAGGGGACTTCCTACGAGCAGTACTTC

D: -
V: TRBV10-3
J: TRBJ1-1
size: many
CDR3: CAISDVGTNTEAFF
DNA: TGTGCCATCAGTGACGTTGGGACGAACACTGAAGCTTTCTTT

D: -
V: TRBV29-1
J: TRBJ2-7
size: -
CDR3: CSVEVGSYEQYF
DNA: TGCAGCGTTGAGGTCGGGTCCTACGAGCAGTACTTC

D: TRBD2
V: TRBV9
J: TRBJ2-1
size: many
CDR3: CASSENQRGNNEQFF
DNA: TGTGCCAGCAGCGAGAATCAGCGGGGTAACAATGAGCAGTTCTTC

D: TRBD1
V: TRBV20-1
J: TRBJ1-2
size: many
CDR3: CSAPETGEGGYTF
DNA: TGCAGTGCCCCAGAGACAGGGGAGGGCGGCTACACCTTC

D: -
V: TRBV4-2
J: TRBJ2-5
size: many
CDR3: CASSQAPDRMSGDQETQYF
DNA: TGTGCCAGCAGCCAAGCCCCGGACAGAATGTCAGGGGATCAAGAGACCCAGTACTTC

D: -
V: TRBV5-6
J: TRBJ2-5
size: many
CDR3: CASRKRPIETQYF
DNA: TGTGCCAGCAGGAAACGTCCTATTGAGACCCAGTACTTC

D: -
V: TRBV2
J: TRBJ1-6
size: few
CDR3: CASSVVGGSYNSPLHF
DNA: TGTGCCAGCAGTGTGGTAGGGGGCTCCTATAATTCACCCCTCCACTTT

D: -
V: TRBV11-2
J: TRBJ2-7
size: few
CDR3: CASSSAGFLSSYEQYF
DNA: TGTGCCAGCAGCTCTGCGGGCTTTCTAAGCTCCTACGAGCAGTACTTC

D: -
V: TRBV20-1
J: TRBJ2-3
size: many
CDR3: CSARIPIGTDTQYF
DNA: TGCAGTGCTAGGATACCAATAGGCACAGATACGCAGTATTTT

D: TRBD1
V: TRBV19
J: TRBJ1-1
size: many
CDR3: CASSTRQGANTEAFF
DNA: TGTGCCAGTAGTACCAGACAGGGGGCGAACACTGAAGCTTTCTTT

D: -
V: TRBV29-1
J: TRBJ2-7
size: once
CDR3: CSVSSAGPQYF
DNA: TGCAGCGTTTCCTCTGCCGGGCCCCAGTACTTC

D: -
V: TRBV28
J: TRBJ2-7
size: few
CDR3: CASRPGYSYEQYF
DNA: TGTGCCAGCAGACCAGGTTACTCCTACGAGCAGTACTTC

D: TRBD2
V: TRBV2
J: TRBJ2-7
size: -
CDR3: CASSGRAGDVRDEQYF
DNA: TGTGCCAGCAGTGGGAGGGCGGGAGACGTTAGGGATGAGCAGTACTTC